This TCR beta chain was recorded in a study of T cells after yellow fever vaccination (dated by TCRdb to between 2019 and 2020). Notes on the research overall: Libraries from fractions with low cell numbers were prepared with the SMART-Seq v4 Ultra Low Input RNA kit. Blood was drawn at multiple timepoints before and after primary and secondary immunization, with bulk PBMC replicates and cell subsets isolated. Two healthy male donors, one aged 18 to 30 and one aged 30 to 40 years, made up the cohort. To follow T-cell clones before and after both primary and booster YFV17D yellow fever vaccination, bulk TCR alpha and beta repertoires underwent longitudinal sequencing.

The germline V gene supplies CDR1 SGHVS and CDR2 FQNEAQ. Spanning cysteine to valine, the CDR3 consists of 17 amino acids. The sequence is cut down to CDR3 DNA, 51 bases in frame from base 1. V is shortened by 1 base, J by 6 bases, and the region joining them spans 22 bases. This clonotype was found many times. The target of this receptor is not known. Per-nucleotide qualities are absent, and no much larger clonotype sits a single base away. These reads were obtained on an Illumina NovaSeq 6000. TCR cDNA was made using 5'RACE template switching, a step that added a universal primer site and unique molecular identifiers. cDNA synthesis was primed from both the TCR alpha and TCR beta constant segments. Library amplification involved two PCR steps, and the second step added sample barcodes and sequencing adapters. Libraries were sequenced on Illumina HiSeq 2500 (2x100 bp) or NovaSeq (2x150 bp). The authors' pipeline ran thus. Demultiplexing of reads and collapsing into UMI consensus sequences were performed with MIGEC, and V(D)J alignment was carried out with MiXCR. Vaccine-responding clonotypes were defined with edgeR using replicate PBMC samples, requiring FDR below 0.01 and a log2 fold change above 5 up to day 15. Bulk clonotypes were assigned CD4 or CD8 identity according to which sequenced CD4 or CD8 repertoire held them at higher abundance. TCRdb reworked the public reads: Q25 trimming with fastp, MiXCR clone assembly, productive beta chains retained. Rows with one shared CDR3 protein collapse into an entry with the most common genes and DNA. TCRdb's processing, not the authors' own work, is the source of the V and J calls. Within this sample are 120,000 or so distinct CDR3 sequences, with over 8% of them counted one time only. The biggest ten clones account for 40% of the sample.

Overall study outcomes, separate from this receptor: FACS-sorted repertoires could contain abundant contaminating clonotypes from the bulk population, so computational filtering was required. A small fraction of clonotypes appeared in both the CD4 and CD8 compartments, likely as a result of convergent recombination. After the booster, most clones that had expanded after primary vaccination were detected again (roughly 95% of CD4 and more than 80% of CD8), suggesting broad maintenance of memory. Compared with the primary T-cell response, the secondary T-cell response was faster but weaker, reaching its peak on day 5 rather than on day 15. Because only a couple of donors were included in the study, the extent to which the findings can be generalized is limited.

What this sample's treatment or condition label stands for: live attenuated yellow fever vaccine strain. PBMCs were isolated from peripheral blood using a standard Ficoll-Paque protocol. Dynabeads CD4 and CD8 positive selection kits were used to isolate the CD4 and CD8 T-cell fractions. RNA was extracted with TriZol from bulk PBMCs, CD4 and CD8 fractions, and dextramer-positive and dextramer-negative fractions. Sequencing used CD8+ T cells sorted from PBMCs, obtained on the day of the yellow fever booster vaccination. This receptor chain uses TRBV7-8 and TRBJ2-7; a weak D assignment points to TRBD2 (5 bases agree). This receptor was obtained from a man younger than 35 who received the YFV17D yellow fever vaccine. The CDR3 has the sequence CASSLDVRQIAGGEQYV. DNA sequence: TGTGCCAGCAGCTTAGACGTTCGGCAGATCGCGGGCGGCGAGCAGTACGTC.